The 32 T cell receptor beta chains below were found in one sample sequenced in a study of naive and memory T cell subsets. Both TRBC1 and TRBC2 were covered by a beta constant-region primer of two equimolar oligonucleotides. Ligated cDNA was amplified by four rounds of PCR with nested alpha and beta constant-region primers and SP2. Each CDR3 protein gets one entry after TCRdb re-called the UMI-ligation and nested PCR reads with MiXCR. This sample has 20,000 to 25,000 distinct CDR3 sequences, with roughly 8.2% found just once. Sequencing was done on a sample of central memory CD8+ T cells from blood. All receptors derive from a human donor in good health.

This clonotype was counted between two and nine times. This chain connects TRBV19 to TRBJ2-5; 7 bases agree with TRBD1. The CDR3 is 17 residues long. V dropped 7 bases and J dropped 2; count of bases not matched to a gene: 16. Germline assignment: CDR1 LNHDA and CDR2 SQIVND (reference sequence). CDR3 in amino acids: CASTPRPGTALQETQYF. CDR3 nucleotides: TGTGCCAGTACCCCCCGCCCTGGGACAGCACTACAAGAGACCCAGTACTTC.

The chain is built from TRBV4-1 and TRBJ2-1; 14 nucleotides match TRBD2. The CDR3 runs to 19 residues. With 4 bases clipped from V and 1 base from J, the junction kept 9 bases outside the gene matches. Germline-derived CDR1 and CDR2 are MGHRA and YSYEKL. CDR3: CASSPRLAGGPSSYNEQFF. The DNA for the CDR3 is TGCGCCAGCAGCCCGAGACTAGCGGGAGGGCCTAGTTCCTACAATGAGCAGTTCTTC.

The chain links TRBV10-3 to TRBJ1-1; D is uncertain. CDR1 ENHRY and CDR2 SYGVKD come from the germline V gene. CDR3 length: 17 residues. Trimming took 1 base from V and 0 from J, leaving 15 bases between them. CDR3 protein: CAISEWGRDGVNTEAFF. CDR3 in DNA: TGTGCCATCAGTGAGTGGGGTAGGGATGGGGTGAACACTGAAGCTTTCTTT.

CDR3 DNA: TGCGCCAGCAGCTTGCGAGATGCCTACAATGAGCAGTTCTTC. This translates into CASSLRDAYNEQFF. The chain links TRBV5-1 to TRBJ2-1; unclear D gene. CDR3 length equals 14 residues. Germline V gives CDR1 SGHRS, CDR2 YFSETQ. Trimming pared 1 base from V and 2 bases from J, leaving 7 bases between. Drawing the rest from reference TRBV5-1 and TRBJ2-1, the complete variable domain is KAGVTQTPRYLIKTRGQQVTLSCSPISGHRSVSWYQQTPGQGLQFLFEYFSETQRNKGNFPGRFSGRQFSNSRSEMNVSTLELGDSALYLCASSLRDAYNEQFFGPGTRLTVL.

This clonotype was observed many times. The chain recombines TRBV7-8 with TRBJ2-7; the D gene is possibly TRBD1 (5 bases). This CDR3 comprises 16 residues. V lost 2 bases to trimming and J lost 3 bases, with 17 bases between them. CDR1 SGHVS and CDR2 FQNEAQ come from the germline V gene. The CDR3 loop reads CASSLWAREGNYEQYF. CDR3 nucleotide sequence: TGTGCCAGCAGCTTATGGGCCAGGGAAGGTAACTACGAGCAGTACTTC.

The J gene is TRBJ2-7, the V gene TRBV3-1, with 9 positions matching TRBD2. CDR3 length equals 14 residues. The V gene's germline CDR1 is LGHDT and CDR2 YNNKEL (reference sequence). The V segment lost 2 bases and the J segment 2 bases; nucleotides outside the gene matches: 1. Here the CDR3 reads CASSQLAGTYEQYF. For the CDR3, the DNA is TGTGCCAGCAGCCAACTAGCGGGGACCTACGAGCAGTACTTC.

Many counts were recorded for this clonotype. The chain is built from TRBV6-1 and TRBJ2-3, with TRBD2 matching 7 bases. Germline V gene lookup returns CDR1 MNHNS and CDR2 SASEGT. The CDR3 runs 14 residues. The V gene end was trimmed by 4 bases and the J gene end by 3 bases; junction bases not matched to a gene: 4. The CDR3 DNA reads as TGTGCCAGCAGTGGGGAGCGGGAAACAGATACGCAGTATTTT. It is translated as CASSGERETDTQYF.

This chain joins TRBV28 and TRBJ1-2, with a possible D match to TRBD1 (6 bases). V lost 3 bases and J 3 bases, leaving 20 bases between the germline ends. In germline, CDR1 is MDHEN, CDR2 SYDVKM. The CDR3 has 17 residues. The CDR3 loop is CASSFWDTRWGYYGYTF. CDR3 in DNA: TGTGCCAGCAGTTTCTGGGACACCCGATGGGGTTACTATGGCTACACCTTC.

This clonotype was counted only a few times. This sequence joins TRBV5-1 and TRBJ2-1; D gene unclear. Germline CDR1 SGHRS, CDR2 YFSETQ. The length of the CDR3 is 17 residues. V was cut by 0 bases and J by 0 bases, with 13 bases left in between. Here the CDR3 DNA reads TGCGCCAGCAGCTTGGACCTTGGGTCAGGCTCCTACAATGAGCAGTTCTTC. Translation gives CASSLDLGSGSYNEQFF.

This clonotype has a count of ten or more. V usage is TRBV4-1 and J usage is TRBJ2-3; no reliable D call. CDR1 is MGHRA, CDR2 YSYEKL, per germline. V lost 4 bases, J lost 2 bases, and 13 bases lay in between. The CDR3 totals 15 residues. CDR3 in amino acids: CASSRSALFTDTQYF. The CDR3 coding sequence is TGCGCCAGCAGCCGTAGTGCTTTATTCACAGATACGCAGTATTTT.

The chain combines TRBV28 with TRBJ2-7; 8 bases are a match to TRBD1. The CDR3 spans 17 residues. CDR1 is MDHEN, CDR2 SYDVKM, per germline. The J segment lost 3 bases and the V segment lost 5 bases, leaving 15 bases of the junction unmatched. This CDR3 reads CASSPPITGTGDYEQYF. DNA of the CDR3: TGTGCCAGCAGTCCACCAATAACCGGGACAGGAGACTACGAGCAGTACTTC.

This clonotype was observed at least ten times. The V and J genes are TRBV4-3 and TRBJ2-7; weak D call: TRBD1 (5 bases). V lost 1 base, J lost 3 bases, and 13 bases lay in between. Looked up from germline, CDR1 is LGHNA and CDR2 is YSLEER. The CDR3 loop spans 15 amino acids. The CDR3, as DNA: TGCGCCAGCAGCCAAGGGCCCGGTAGGGGCTACGAGCAGTACTTC. Its protein is CASSQGPGRGYEQYF.

The J gene is TRBJ2-7, the V gene TRBV3-1; D is perhaps TRBD2 (6 bases). Germline V gene data show CDR1 as LGHDT and CDR2 as YNNKEL (reference sequence). V shed 3 bases and J shed 4 bases, with 10 bases lying between them. The CDR3 runs 13 residues. The CDR3 DNA is TGTGCCAGCAGCCACCGGGACTCTTACGAGCAGTACTTC. It codes for CASSHRDSYEQYF.

This clonotype was found many times. V and J are TRBV6-5 and TRBJ1-3; possible D gene TRBD1, 5 bases. V was clipped by 0 bases and J by 0 bases, with 9 bases between them. The CDR3 spans 16 residues. Germline CDR1 and CDR2: MNHEY and SVGAGI. In DNA form, the CDR3 reads TGTGCCAGCAGTTACTCGGGCAGGGACTCTGGAAACACCATATATTTT. Amino acids: CASSYSGRDSGNTIYF.

The table lists this clonotype with many counts. The chain recombines TRBV27 with TRBJ2-3, with 13 positions matching TRBD2. Germline CDR1 is MNHEY and CDR2 is SMNVEV (reference sequence). The V and J ends lost 7 bases and 2 bases, in that order; junction bases with no gene match: 6. This CDR3 region has 16 residues. CDR3 DNA: TGTGCCAGCACCGAACTAGCGGGAGGGCTCACAGATACGCAGTATTTT. Amino acids: CASTELAGGLTDTQYF.

This clonotype was counted a single time. The chain uses TRBV28 and TRBJ2-3; tentatively, D is TRBD1 (6 bases). The CDR3 covers 14 residues. From germline, CDR1 is MDHEN and CDR2 SYDVKM. Deletions cut 1 base from V and 4 bases from J, with 9 bases between. For the CDR3, the DNA is TGTGCCAGCAGTTTATATTACAGGGCAGATACGCAGTATTTT. Residues: CASSLYYRADTQYF.

This clonotype was found many times. The chain uses TRBV6-2 or TRBV6-3 and TRBJ2-7, with TRBD2 matching 11 bases. The ends lost 6 bases at V and 5 bases at J; junction bases unmatched: 12. The CDR3 spans 16 residues. The germline gives CDR1 MNHEY, CDR2 SVGEGT. CDR3 sequence (DNA): TGTGCCAGCAGGTTACGACTAGCGGGAACTGGTAACGAGCAGTACTTC. Translated: CASRLRLAGTGNEQYF.

This clonotype came up many times. This chain links TRBV7-9 with TRBJ1-1; TRBD1 might be the D (5 bases). The V gene's germline CDR1 is SEHNR and CDR2 FQNEAQ (reference sequence). The CDR3 is 15 residues long. Trimming pared 1 base from V and 0 bases from J, leaving 9 bases between. The chain's CDR3 is CASSLVKGLNTEAFF. The CDR3 bases are TGTGCCAGCAGCTTAGTAAAGGGGCTGAACACTGAAGCTTTCTTT.

The J gene is TRBJ2-3, the V gene TRBV6-4, with D maybe TRBD2 (6 bases). The CDR3 has 15 residues. Trimming left V 4 bases short and J 0 bases short, with 11 bases between. Germline CDR1 reads MRHNA; CDR2 reads SNTAGT. The CDR3 DNA reads as TGTGCCAGCAGTGGCGGTAGCGGAAGCACAGATACGCAGTATTTT. This codes for CASSGGSGSTDTQYF.

This clonotype was seen ten or more times. This chain connects TRBV6-6 to TRBJ2-2; 8 bases are shared with TRBD1. The V segment lost 7 bases and the J segment 1 base; nucleotides outside the gene matches: 8. The germline V gene has CDR1 MNHNY and CDR2 SVGAGI (reference sequence). The CDR3 is made up of 16 amino acids. The CDR3 sequence: CASIGQDRVNTGELFF. The DNA of the CDR3 is TGTGCCAGCATAGGGCAGGACAGGGTGAACACCGGGGAGCTGTTTTTT.

This sequence joins TRBV3-1 and TRBJ2-5; D gene ambiguous. Trimming removed 0 bases at V and 3 bases at J, with 11 bases between. Per germline, CDR1 LGHDT and CDR2 YNNKEL (reference sequence). The CDR3 is 15 residues long. The CDR3 spells CASSQDLSYEETQYF. CDR3 bases: TGTGCCAGCAGCCAAGATCTGTCCTATGAAGAGACCCAGTACTTC.

This clonotype is medium-sized. The chain combines TRBV28 with TRBJ2-1; a possible D gene is TRBD2 (5 bases). This CDR3 is built from 14 residues. Trimming removed 1 base at V and 6 bases at J, with 10 bases between. Germline-derived CDR1 and CDR2 are MDHEN and SYDVKM. The DNA of the CDR3 is TGTGCCAGCAGTTTATCTAGCTCAGGCAATGAGCAGTTCTTC. It translates to CASSLSSSGNEQFF.

This clonotype was seen many times. This chain connects TRBV13 to TRBJ1-2, with 7 nucleotides matching TRBD1. The CDR3 sequence is 15 residues long. The V gene's germline CDR1 is PRHDT and CDR2 FYEKMQ (reference sequence). V was clipped by 3 bases and J by 3 bases; unmatched bases: 7. Here the CDR3 DNA reads TGTGCCAGCAGCTTCGGAAGGGACAGCCACTATGGCTACACCTTC. This translates into CASSFGRDSHYGYTF.

The chain employs TRBV6-5 and TRBJ1-1; no clear D gene. There are 12 residues in the CDR3. Germline V gives CDR1 MNHEY, CDR2 SVGAGI. The V end was cut by 5 bases, the J end by 5 bases, with 9 bases between. In DNA form, the CDR3 reads TGTGCCAGCAGTAAAGGGAGGACTGAAGCTTTCTTT. Residues: CASSKGRTEAFF.

At least ten counts were recorded for this clonotype. This chain uses TRBV6-4 with TRBJ2-1, with 10 bases that match TRBD2. After removal of 6 bases from V and 4 bases from J, the junction contained 3 bases not matched to a gene. The CDR3 loop spans 14 amino acids. Germline V gene sequence: CDR1 MRHNA, CDR2 SNTAGT. For the CDR3, the DNA is TGTGCCAGCAGCTTAGCGGGGGGATACAATGAGCAGTTCTTC. This sequence encodes CASSLAGGYNEQFF.

This clonotype was picked up a small number of times. V and J are TRBV3-1 and TRBJ2-7, with 11 bases fitting TRBD2. V trimming: 6 bases; J trimming: 2 bases; junction bases outside the gene matches: 6. This CDR3 region has 15 residues. Germline V CDR1 and CDR2: LGHDT, YNNKEL (reference sequence). The CDR3 loop reads CASRLAGDRTYEQYF. CDR3 sequence (DNA): TGTGCCAGCAGACTAGCGGGAGATAGGACCTACGAGCAGTACTTC.

This clonotype has just a few counts. The rearrangement uses TRBV4-1 and TRBJ2-7; 10 nucleotides agree with TRBD2. Germline CDR1 and CDR2: MGHRA and YSYEKL. The CDR3 sequence is 18 residues long. With 4 bases clipped from V and 3 bases from J, the junction kept 15 bases outside the gene matches. The CDR3 sequence is CASSLKTTSGARYYEQYF. The CDR3 bases are TGCGCCAGCAGCCTAAAAACCACTAGCGGGGCCCGGTACTACGAGCAGTACTTC.

This clonotype was counted only a few times. V usage is TRBV12-5 and J usage is TRBJ1-5; TRBD1 matches 7 bases. The CDR3 spans 15 residues. Germline CDR1 and CDR2: LGHNT and FRNRAP. The J segment lost 4 bases and the V segment lost 5 bases, leaving 8 bases of the junction unmatched. The DNA for the CDR3 is TGTGCTAGTGGTCCGAGGGACAGACGAAATCAGCCCCAGCATTTT. It translates to CASGPRDRRNQPQHF. The entire variable domain, with the rest obtained from reference TRBV12-5 and TRBJ1-5, is as follows: DARVTQTPRHKVTEMGQEVTMRCQPILGHNTVFWYRQTMMQGLELLAYFRNRAPLDDSGMPKDRFSAEMPDATLATLKIQPSEPRDSAVYFCASGPRDRRNQPQHFGDGTRLSIL.

This clonotype has at least ten counts. V is TRBV6-1 and J is TRBJ1-6; 7 bases agree with TRBD1. V lost 5 bases to trimming and J lost 7 bases; unmatched junction nucleotides: 5. Germline loops: CDR1 MNHNS, CDR2 SASEGT. The CDR3 runs 14 residues. CDR3 nucleotides: TGTGCCAGCAGTACCGGGACAGAAAATTCACCCCTCCACTTT. This encodes CASSTGTENSPLHF.

J is TRBJ2-1 and V is TRBV7-6, with 9 positions matching TRBD2. The CDR3 spans 15 residues. Trimming at V came to 4 bases and at J to 3 bases, leaving 4 bases not matched to a gene. The germline V gene has CDR1 SGHVS and CDR2 FNYEAQ. This chain's CDR3 is CASSSSGTLYNEQFF. In nucleotides, the CDR3 is TGTGCCAGCAGCTCTAGCGGGACGCTCTACAATGAGCAGTTCTTC.

This clonotype was detected ten times or more. J is TRBJ2-3 and V is TRBV10-3; the D gene is possibly TRBD2 (6 bases). This CDR3 comprises 16 residues. The germline CDR1 and CDR2 sequences are ENHRY and SYGVKD. V lost 3 bases and J 2 bases, leaving 15 bases between the germline ends. CDR3 loop: CAISDTVSGYTDTQYF. The CDR3 DNA sequence: TGTGCCATCAGTGATACGGTTAGCGGATACACAGATACGCAGTATTTT.

This clonotype is labeled medium-sized. The chain is built from TRBV6-4 and TRBJ2-1; 12 bases are a match to TRBD2. Germline CDR1 and CDR2: MRHNA and SNTAGT. V trimming: 4 bases; J trimming: 7 bases; junction bases outside the gene matches: 2. The CDR3 runs 14 residues. The DNA of the CDR3 is TGTGCCAGCAGTGTCGGACTAGCGGGGAATGAGCAGTTCTTC. It codes for CASSVGLAGNEQFF.